Below are 3 T cell receptor beta chains sequenced from a single sample in a study of T cell responses to AZD1222 COVID-19 vaccine. This table comes from immunoSEQ multiplex PCR, and its TCRdb copy is limited to in-frame clones, with some not included. Found here are approximately 130,000 clones, 80% to 90% of them singletons; the top ten hold around 9.5%. The source material was peripheral blood, sampled 28 days after the second AZD1222 dose. Every receptor here comes from an adult who received the AZD1222 COVID-19 vaccine.

CDR3 residues: CASSQDWRTEAFF. The CDR3 DNA reads as TGCGCCAGCAGCCAAGATTGGCGGACCGAAGCTTTCTTT. V is TRBV4-1 and J is TRBJ1-1; D is unresolved. Germline V CDR1 and CDR2: MGHRA, YSYEKL. This CDR3 region has 13 residues. Trimming pared 0 bases from V and 8 bases from J, leaving 10 bases between.

The rearrangement links TRBV18 to TRBJ1-2, with D perhaps TRBD1 (6 bases). This CDR3 spans 14 amino acids. V gave up 3 bases and J gave up 4 bases, with 12 bases separating them. Germline V gene lookup returns CDR1 KGHSH and CDR2 LQKENI. CDR3 in DNA: TGTGCCAGCTCACCCTACAGGGAGATCTATGGCTACACCTTC. Its translation: CASSPYREIYGYTF. The variable domain in full, with the rest retrieved from reference TRBV18 and TRBJ1-2, is NAGVMQNPRHLVRRRGQEARLRCSPMKGHSHVYWYRQLPEEGLKFMVYLQKENIIDESGMPKERFSAEFPKEGPSILRIQQVVRGDSAAYFCASSPYREIYGYTFGSGTRLTVV.

The rearrangement joins TRBV18 to TRBJ1-1; a weak D match, TRBD1 (5 bases). Trimming removed 2 bases from V and 3 bases from J, with 13 bases in between. The V gene's germline CDR1 is KGHSH and CDR2 LQKENI. This CDR3 contains 15 residues. The CDR3 nucleotides read TGTGCCAGCTCACCAAGACCCGGGACCTACACTGAAGCTTTCTTT. This encodes CASSPRPGTYTEAFF. Drawing the rest from reference TRBV18 and TRBJ1-1, the complete variable domain is NAGVMQNPRHLVRRRGQEARLRCSPMKGHSHVYWYRQLPEEGLKFMVYLQKENIIDESGMPKERFSAEFPKEGPSILRIQQVVRGDSAAYFCASSPRPGTYTEAFFGQGTRLTVV.